This record looks at one T cell receptor (beta chain) sequence and its context. The CDR3 length is 17 residues. The germline V gene has CDR1 SGHRS and CDR2 YFSETQ. Trimming stripped 5 bases from V and 2 bases from J, with 19 bases between. This entry comes from a study of blood T cell repertoires in COVID-19. Study-level background: The United States, Italy and Spain provided the acute and convalescent COVID-19 samples.

The table came from immunoSEQ multiplex PCR; TCRdb's copy has only in-frame clones and leaves some out. The table has over 100,000 clones, almost 85% seen once. The receptor was isolated from a man in his forties with active or convalescent COVID-19. The chain has TRBV5-1 and TRBJ2-2; D is perhaps TRBD2 (6 bases). The specimen was peripheral blood. Here the CDR3 DNA reads TGCGCCAGCAGTCGATTCTGGGGGGATCAAAACACCGGGGAGCTGTTTTTT. Its translation is CASSRFWGDQNTGELFF.